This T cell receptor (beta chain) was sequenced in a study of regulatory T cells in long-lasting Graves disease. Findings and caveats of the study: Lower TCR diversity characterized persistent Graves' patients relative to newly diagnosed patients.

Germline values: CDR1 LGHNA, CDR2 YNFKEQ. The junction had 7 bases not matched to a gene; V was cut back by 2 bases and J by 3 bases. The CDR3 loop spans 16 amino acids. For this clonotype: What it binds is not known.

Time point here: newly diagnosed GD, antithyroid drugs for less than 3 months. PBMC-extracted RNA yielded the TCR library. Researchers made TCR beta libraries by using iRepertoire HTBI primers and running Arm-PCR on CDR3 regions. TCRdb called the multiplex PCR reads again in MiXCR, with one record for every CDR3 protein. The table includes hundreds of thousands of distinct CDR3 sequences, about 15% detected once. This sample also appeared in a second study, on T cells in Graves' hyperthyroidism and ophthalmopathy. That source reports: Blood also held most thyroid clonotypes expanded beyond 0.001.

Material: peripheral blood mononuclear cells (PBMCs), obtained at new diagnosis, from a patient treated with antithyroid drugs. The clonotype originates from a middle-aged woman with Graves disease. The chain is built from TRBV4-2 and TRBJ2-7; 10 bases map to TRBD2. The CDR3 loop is CASSQSAGGPVYEQYF. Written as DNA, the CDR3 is TGTGCCAGCAGCCAATCAGCGGGGGGGCCTGTCTACGAGCAGTACTTC.